One and the same sample provided the 24 T cell receptor beta chains below, sequenced in a study of read filtering for tumor transcriptome and immune sequencing. The library was built from roughly 400 ng RNA with molecular barcoded adaptors for alpha/delta and beta/gamma chains. TCRdb fed the reads into MiXCR, producing one record per CDR3 protein. The sample lists about 39,000 distinct CDR3 sequences; around an eighth were seen once. Sequencing input: a population of CD138-negative cells sorted from bone marrow. These receptor sequences come from a donor aged 40 or older with multiple myeloma.

This clonotype was detected ten times or more. The chain joins TRBV10-3 to TRBJ1-6; 7 bases agree with TRBD1. The V gene end was trimmed by 0 bases and the J gene end by 7 bases; junction bases not matched to a gene: 3. The germline gives CDR1 ENHRY, CDR2 SYGVKD. This CDR3 contains 15 residues. DNA for the CDR3: TGTGCCATCAGTGAGTCAGAGGGGGCAAATTCACCCCTCCACTTT. Translated, it gives CAISESEGANSPLHF.

This clonotype was recorded many times. A clone one base away is much larger, so this may be a read error. The chain joins TRBV13 to TRBJ2-1; possibly TRBD2 for D (6 bases). Germline V gene sequence: CDR1 PRHDT, CDR2 FYEKMQ (reference sequence). The CDR3 is made up of 17 amino acids. The CDR3 is CASSLGVLRGSYNGQFF. The CDR3 DNA is TGTGCCAGCAGCTTAGGCGTCTTGCGGGGCTCCTACAATGGGCAGTTCTTC.

This clonotype was observed at least ten times. The V gene is TRBV5-1, the J gene TRBJ1-2, with TRBD1 matching 12 bases. Germline V gives CDR1 SGHRS, CDR2 YFSETQ. V was pared by 6 bases and J by 6 bases, with 6 bases of the junction left unmatched. This CDR3 region has 14 residues. The CDR3 loop reads CASTPGQGADGYTF. Here the CDR3 DNA reads TGCGCCAGCACCCCGGGACAGGGGGCGGATGGCTACACCTTC.

This clonotype has ten or more counts. The V gene is TRBV24-1, the J gene TRBJ1-5; maybe TRBD1 (5 bases). This CDR3 region has 15 residues. Trimming stripped 3 bases from V and 2 bases from J, with 10 bases between. CDR1 and CDR2 from the germline V gene are KGHDR and SFDVKD. The CDR3: CATSDRDQGNQPQHF. CDR3 DNA sequence: TGTGCCACCAGTGATCGGGACCAGGGCAATCAGCCCCAGCATTTT.

This clonotype was recorded a few times. The junction does not match germline at one end; this may be a read error. This chain joins TRBV27 and TRBJ1-4, with 8 bases matching TRBD1. This CDR3 spans 15 amino acids. The V gene's germline CDR1 is MNHEY and CDR2 SMNVEV (reference sequence). The CDR3 is CASSFRTGRTEKRFF. Here the CDR3 DNA reads TGTGCCAGCAGTTTCCGGACAGGGAGAACCGAAAAACGGTTTTTT. Variable domain in full (rest from reference TRBV27 and TRBJ1-4): EAQVTQNPRYLITVTGKKLTVTCSQNMNHEYMSWYRQDPGLGLRQIYYSMNVEVTDKGDVPEGYKVSRKEKRNFPLILESPSPNQTSLYFCASSFRTGRTEKRFFGSGTQLSVL.

This clonotype has at least ten counts. V gene TRBV7-6 combines with J gene TRBJ2-4; D is undetermined. Germline CDR1 reads SGHVS; CDR2 reads FNYEAQ. The V end was cut by 5 bases, the J end by 7 bases, with 18 bases between. This CDR3 has 15 amino acids. CDR3 sequence reads: CASSLRRAPENIQYF. The CDR3 DNA sequence: TGTGCCAGCAGCCTTCGGCGTGCCCCAGAGAACATTCAGTACTTC.

As to this clonotype: Because the CDR3 is missing its conserved closing phenylalanine or tryptophan, this is likely a read error. It is unclear where the CDR3 begins or ends on the DNA, so no DNA is shown, and the CDR3 is as TCRdb lists it. The chain joins TRBV15 to TRBJ2-1; the table calls TRBD1, which could not be checked here. The CDR3 spans 16 residues, counting both ends. Germline V CDR1 and CDR2: LNHNV, YYDKDF (reference sequence). The CDR3 spells CATSREWGGSRNEQIC.

This clonotype was counted many times. The J gene is TRBJ2-1, the V gene TRBV12-5; 7 bases map to TRBD1. Trimming removed 1 base from V and 4 bases from J; junction bases left unmatched: 1. Germline V gene data show CDR1 as LGHNT and CDR2 as FRNRAP. The CDR3 loop spans 14 amino acids. This chain's CDR3 is CASGLGTGYNEQFF. CDR3 DNA sequence: TGTGCTAGTGGTTTGGGGACAGGTTACAATGAGCAGTTCTTC.

This clonotype was observed many times. V is TRBV9 and J is TRBJ2-3; the D gene is possibly TRBD2 (6 bases). The germline gives CDR1 SGDLS, CDR2 YYNGEE. Trimming removed 0 bases from V and 3 bases from J, with 14 bases in between. The CDR3 length is 16 residues. CDR3: CASSVGASETTDTQYF. CDR3 DNA sequence: TGTGCCAGCAGCGTAGGGGCTAGCGAGACGACAGATACGCAGTATTTT.

This clonotype came up many times. The rearrangement joins TRBV5-5 to TRBJ2-5, with 9 positions matching TRBD2. The CDR3 totals 16 residues. Germline CDR1 and CDR2: SGHKS and YYEKEE (reference sequence). Germline trimming cut 4 bases from V and 7 bases from J; bases unmatched to any gene: 14. As DNA, the CDR3 is TGTGCCAGCAGCCCCCAAGCGGGGGGCCAATACGGGACCCAGTACTTC. It codes for CASSPQAGGQYGTQYF.

With respect to this clonotype: A much more abundant neighbour one base away suggests this may be a read error. CDR3 amino acids: CAWSVPSSGSSSQETQYF. CDR3 coding DNA: TGTGCCTGGAGTGTACCGAGTAGCGGGAGCTCATCCCAAGAGACCCAGTACTTC. This chain connects TRBV30 to TRBJ2-5; TRBD2 agrees at 9 bases. CDR3 size: 18 residues. V lost 0 bases, J lost 1 base, and 12 bases stayed unmatched. CDR1 and CDR2 from the germline V gene are GTSNPN and SVGIG (reference sequence). Together with reference TRBV30 and TRBJ2-5, the CDR3 gives the full variable domain: SQTIHQWPATLVQPVGSPLSLECTVEGTSNPNLYWYRQAAGRGLQLLFYSVGIGQISSEVPQNLSASRPQDRQFILSSKKLLLSDSGFYLCAWSVPSSGSSSQETQYFGPGTRLLVL.

In this sample, this clonotype turned up many times. The chain is built from TRBV27 and TRBJ2-7, with 8 bases that match TRBD1. V was clipped by 2 bases and J by 7 bases; unmatched bases: 7. The CDR3 spans 14 residues. Per germline, CDR1 MNHEY and CDR2 SMNVEV (reference sequence). In DNA form, the CDR3 reads TGTGCCAGCAGTTTAGACCAGGGGGCGGGGGAGCAGTACTTC. The encoded protein is CASSLDQGAGEQYF.

The sample holds many counts of this clonotype. The chain is built from TRBV7-2 and TRBJ2-1, with 11 bases matching TRBD2. Germline CDR1 reads SGHTA; CDR2 reads FQGNSA. This CDR3 is built from 16 residues. The J segment lost 7 bases and the V segment lost 5 bases, leaving 10 bases of the junction unmatched. CDR3 coding DNA: TGTGCCAGCAGCCTCGGGGGACTAGCGGTGAAAAATGAGCAGTTCTTC. This codes for CASSLGGLAVKNEQFF. Together with reference TRBV7-2 and TRBJ2-1, the CDR3 gives the full variable domain: GAGVSQSPSNKVTEKGKDVELRCDPISGHTALYWYRQSLGQGLEFLIYFQGNSAPDKSGLPSDRFSAERTGGSVSTLTIQRTQQEDSAVYLCASSLGGLAVKNEQFFGPGTRLTVL.

This clonotype was seen repeatedly, ten times or more. The V gene is TRBV19, the J gene TRBJ2-2, with a tentative D call TRBD2 (6 bases). Germline lookup yields CDR1 LNHDA and CDR2 SQIVND (reference sequence). The germline V and J ends were trimmed by 2 bases and 5 bases, with 9 bases remaining between them. The CDR3 consists of 14 residues. CDR3 sequence reads: CASSIPGRTGELFF. As DNA, the CDR3 is TGTGCCAGTAGTATACCAGGGAGGACCGGGGAGCTGTTTTTT.

On this clonotype: Lacking the conserved final phenylalanine or tryptophan, this CDR3 likely reflects a read error. The CDR3 sequence is CASSIGETQYL. The CDR3 DNA is TGTGCCAGCAGCATCGGGGAGACACAGTACCTC. The chain is built from TRBV9 and TRBJ2-5; weak D call: TRBD2 (5 bases). This CDR3 has 11 amino acids. CDR1 and CDR2 (germline): SGDLS, YYNGEE.

Ten or more counts support this clonotype. This rearrangement joins TRBV5-8 to TRBJ2-1; no clear D gene. Germline loops: CDR1 SGHTS, CDR2 YDEGEE. The CDR3 consists of 18 residues. V was pared by 5 bases and J by 0 bases, with 21 bases between. The CDR3: CASRLAIWETSSYNEQFF. The DNA of the CDR3 is TGTGCCAGCAGGCTCGCCATATGGGAAACAAGCTCCTACAATGAGCAGTTCTTC.

The sample holds many counts of this clonotype. The chain employs TRBV7-2 and TRBJ2-3, with 9 bases that match TRBD2. Germline CDR1 reads SGHTA; CDR2 reads FQGNSA. The CDR3 length is 15 residues. J gave up 2 bases and V 1 base, and 1 base lay outside the gene matches. The CDR3 DNA is TGTGCCAGCAGCTTAGGACTAGCGGCCACAGATACGCAGTATTTT. Its translation: CASSLGLAATDTQYF.

In the case of this clonotype: A much larger clone is a single base away; this may be a read error. The chain employs TRBV11-2 and TRBJ2-6; no definite D call. Germline V gene lookup returns CDR1 SGHAT and CDR2 FQNNGV. V lost 4 bases and J lost 2, with 15 bases in between. This CDR3 is 17 amino acids long. The CDR3 nucleotides read TGTGCCAGCAGCTCCCCAAGACTTCGTCCTGGGGCCAACGTCCTGACTTTC. Translated, it gives CASSSPRLRPGANVLTF. Using reference TRBV11-2 and TRBJ2-6 for the parts outside the CDR3, the full variable domain is EAGVAQSPRYKIIEKRQSVAFWCNPISGHATLYWYQQILGQGPKLLIQFQNNGVVDDSQLPKDRFSAERLKGVDSTLKIQPAKLEDSAVYLCASSSPRLRPGANVLTFGAGSRLTVL.

Ten or more counts support this clonotype. The chain links TRBV28 to TRBJ1-1; D remains ambiguous. CDR3 length: 13 residues. Trimming left V 6 bases short and J 0 bases short, with 8 bases between. Germline CDR1 MDHEN, CDR2 SYDVKM. The CDR3 here is CASSRPMNTEAFF. The CDR3 nucleotides read TGTGCCAGCAGCCGACCCATGAACACTGAAGCTTTCTTT.

In this sample, this clonotype turned up a few times. With a much larger clone just one base away, this may be a read error. V is TRBV27 and J is TRBJ2-7, with 8 positions matching TRBD2. CDR3 length: 15 residues. Germline-derived CDR1 and CDR2 are MNHEY and SMNVEV (reference sequence). The V gene end was trimmed by 7 bases and the J gene end by 2 bases; junction bases not matched to a gene: 10. The CDR3 here is CASNPPGGQAYEQYF. CDR3 sequence (DNA): TGTGCCAGCAACCCCCCGGGGGGGCAGGCCTACGAGCAGTACTTC.

This clonotype was picked up many times. The V and J genes are TRBV3-1 and TRBJ1-5, with D hard to call. From germline, CDR1 is LGHDT and CDR2 YNNKEL (reference sequence). Trimming cost V 0 bases and J 7 bases, with 7 bases left between them. The CDR3 has 13 residues. The chain's CDR3 is CASSQDLEQPQHF. The CDR3 DNA reads as TGTGCCAGCAGCCAAGATCTAGAGCAGCCCCAGCATTTT.

The chain combines TRBV7-2 with TRBJ2-7; tentatively, D is TRBD1 (5 bases). This CDR3 is 15 amino acids long. The germline gives CDR1 SGHTA, CDR2 FQGNSA. V lost 5 bases and J 0 bases, leaving 14 bases between the germline ends. CDR3 residues: CASSLFQGPSYEQYF. The DNA of the CDR3 is TGTGCCAGCAGCCTATTTCAGGGCCCCTCCTACGAGCAGTACTTC.

This clonotype was counted a few times. The chain has TRBV20-1 and TRBJ1-6; D not resolved. From germline, CDR1 is DFQATT and CDR2 SNEGSKA (reference sequence). V dropped 1 base and J dropped 0 bases, with 7 bases sitting between them. CDR3 length: 15 amino acids. CDR3 sequence: CSARGVSSYNSPLHF. The CDR3 DNA is TGCAGTGCTAGAGGTGTGAGCTCCTATAATTCACCCCTCCACTTT.

This clonotype was counted ten times or more. The chain combines TRBV5-1 with TRBJ2-7; possibly TRBD2 for D (5 bases). This CDR3 is built from 13 residues. Germline V gives CDR1 SGHRS, CDR2 YFSETQ. V lost 5 bases and J lost 3, with 12 bases in between. The CDR3 loop reads CASRGRGDYEQYF. CDR3 nucleotides: TGCGCCAGCAGGGGCCGGGGAGACTACGAGCAGTACTTC.